What follows are 5 T cell receptor beta chains derived from one specimen sequenced in a study of OX40 agonist ivuxolimab in advanced cancers. Here immunoSEQ multiplex PCR was the method, and the copy in TCRdb shows in-frame clones only, minus some. The sample includes some 45,000 clones, 60% to 80% of them seen just once. Sequenced material: CD4+ or CD8+ T cells sorted from blood, taken in a trial of the OX40 agonist ivuxolimab. All receptors come from an adult with an advanced solid tumor such as melanoma, head and neck, liver or kidney cancer.

In this sample, this clone turned up a few times. The gene calls are TRBV11-2 and TRBJ2-5, with D perhaps TRBD1 or TRBD2 (5 bases each). V was cut by 1 base and J by 4 bases, with 25 bases left in between. CDR3 length equals 19 residues. Germline V lookup: CDR1 SGHAT, CDR2 FQNNGV. The CDR3 DNA is TGTGCCAGCAGCTTAGCGTCTGTTAGTGGGGACCTTCAGGCAGAGACCCAGTACTTC. Translating gives CASSLASVSGDLQAETQYF.

Only a few counts were recorded for this clone. V is TRBV6-6 and J is TRBJ2-5; D is uncertain. The germline V gene encodes CDR1 MNHNY and CDR2 SVGAGI (reference sequence). This CDR3 is 11 amino acids long. V was clipped by 2 bases and J by 5 bases, with 3 bases between them. CDR3 in amino acids: CASSYRETQYF. The CDR3 region has the DNA TGTGCCAGCAGTTACAGGGAGACCCAGTACTTC.

The chain employs TRBV30 and TRBJ2-7; D perhaps matches TRBD1 (6 bases). V shed 1 base and J shed 1 base, with 14 bases lying between them. Germline CDR1 GTSNPN, CDR2 SVGIG (reference sequence). This CDR3 contains 15 residues. The CDR3 sequence: CAWSGRGQYSYEQYF. DNA for the CDR3: TGTGCCTGGAGTGGCCGGGGACAATATTCCTACGAGCAGTACTTC. Together with reference TRBV30 and TRBJ2-7, the CDR3 gives the full variable domain: SQTIHQWPATLVQPVGSPLSLECTVEGTSNPNLYWYRQAAGRGLQLLFYSVGIGQISSEVPQNLSASRPQDRQFILSSKKLLLSDSGFYLCAWSGRGQYSYEQYFGPGTRLTVT.

CDR3 in amino acids: CASSGTGASGEQFF. Here the CDR3 DNA reads TGTGCCAGCAGCGGGACGGGGGCTTCTGGTGAGCAGTTCTTC. The chain carries TRBV7-7 and TRBJ2-1; D possibly uses TRBD1 or TRBD2 (6 bases each). The CDR3 has 14 amino acids. CDR1 SSHAT and CDR2 FNYEAQ come from the germline V gene (reference sequence). Deletions cut 5 bases from V and 9 bases from J, with 17 bases between.

The rearrangement joins TRBV11-2 to TRBJ1-1; 8 nucleotides align to TRBD1. CDR3 length equals 14 residues. V trimming: 5 bases; J trimming: 4 bases; junction bases outside the gene matches: 6. Germline V gives CDR1 SGHAT, CDR2 FQNNGV. CDR3 amino acids: CASSASGGGTEAFF. CDR3 bases: TGTGCCAGCAGCGCCTCAGGGGGCGGCACTGAAGCTTTCTTT.